This is a list of T cell receptor beta chains from one sample in a study of vaccination effects on CD4 cells after COVID-19. Assay: immunoSEQ multiplex PCR; the TCRdb copy retains only in-frame clones and omits some. The table has under 25,000 clones, approximately 73% seen once; the top ten hold 5%. These receptors lack a known antigen. Specimen: CD4+ T cells from PBMCs cultured with SARS-CoV-2 spike peptides, collected before COVID-19 vaccination. Every receptor here comes from a human donor who received a COVID-19 vaccine. Each CDR3 is given with its conserved first and last residue. D genes are given only for firm matches. Clone size is given for some rows only: seen once, a few or many times, or a class if the clone is expanded.

J: TRBJ1-5
size: .
V: TRBV9
D: .
length: 15
DNA: TGTGCCAGCAGCTCTACACCACAAAGTAATCAGCCCCAGCATTTT
CDR3: CASSSTPQSNQPQHF

J: TRBJ2-5
size: .
V: TRBV7-9
D: .
length: 13
DNA: TGTGCCAGCAGCTTAGATGGGATTGAGACCCAGTACTTC
CDR3: CASSLDGIETQYF

J: TRBJ1-1
size: .
V: TRBV6-5
D: TRBD1
length: 16
DNA: TGTGCCAGCAGTTTAGGGACAGGGATTGAGGGCACTGAAGCTTTCTTT
CDR3: CASSLGTGIEGTEAFF

J: TRBJ2-1
size: .
V: TRBV6-5
D: .
length: 13
DNA: TGTGCCAGCAGTTACTCGGGTACCAATGAGCAGTTCTTC
CDR3: CASSYSGTNEQFF

J: TRBJ2-3
size: .
V: TRBV5-1
D: .
length: 16
DNA: TGCGCCAGCAGCCATCGTGGAGGAGGGGGGTTCGGCACGCAGTATTTT
CDR3: CASSHRGGGGFGTQYF

J: TRBJ2-7
size: .
V: TRBV24-1
D: TRBD1
length: 15
DNA: TGTGCCACCAAATGTTGGGGACAGGGACGCTACGAGCAGTACTTC
CDR3: CATKCWGQGRYEQYF

J: TRBJ2-6
size: .
V: TRBV19
D: TRBD1
length: 16
DNA: TGTGCCAGTAGTACTGACAGGGTTTCTGGGGCCAACGTCCTGACTTTC
CDR3: CASSTDRVSGANVLTF

J: TRBJ1-4
size: .
V: TRBV19
D: .
length: 11
DNA: TGTGCCAGTAGTATAGGAGAAAAACTGTTTTTT
CDR3: CASSIGEKLFF

J: TRBJ2-4
size: .
V: TRBV3-1/TRBV3-2
D: .
length: 16
DNA: TGTGCCAGCAGCCAAACGGGTGCGCTAGCCAAAAACATTCAGTACTTC
CDR3: CASSQTGALAKNIQYF

J: TRBJ2-5
size: .
V: TRBV11-2
D: .
length: 15
DNA: TGTGCCAGCAGCTTAGCCTCAGGGGATAGAGAGACCCAGTACTTC
CDR3: CASSLASGDRETQYF

J: TRBJ1-2
size: few
V: TRBV5-1
D: TRBD1
length: 16
DNA: TGCGCCAGCAGTGAACCGGGACAGGGTCCTTCTTATGGCTACACCTTC
CDR3: CASSEPGQGPSYGYTF

J: TRBJ1-1
size: .
V: TRBV7-7
D: .
length: 13
DNA: TGTGCCAGCAGCGCGGGACCCAACACTGAAGCTTTCTTT
CDR3: CASSAGPNTEAFF

J: TRBJ2-5
size: .
V: TRBV10-1
D: TRBD2
length: 16
DNA: TGCGCCAGCAGTGATAGCGGGAGGGCAAATGAAGAGACCCAGTACTTC
CDR3: CASSDSGRANEETQYF

J: TRBJ1-2
size: .
V: TRBV19
D: TRBD1
length: 14
DNA: TGTGCCAGTACAAGATCCGGGACAGAAGAGGGCTACACCTTC
CDR3: CASTRSGTEEGYTF

J: TRBJ2-5
size: .
V: TRBV11-3
D: TRBD1
length: 15
DNA: TGTGCCAGCAGCCGGGACAGGGGTTTCCAAGAGACCCAGTACTTC
CDR3: CASSRDRGFQETQYF

J: TRBJ2-7
size: .
V: TRBV18
D: TRBD2
length: 17
DNA: TGTGCCAGCTCACCTCGGGCAACTCCGGGACTAGCGGGAGAGCAGTACTTC
CDR3: CASSPRATPGLAGEQYF

J: TRBJ2-5
size: .
V: TRBV7-6
D: TRBD2
length: 17
DNA: TGTGCCAGCAGCTTAGAGGCCGGGGCTAGCGGACAAGAGACCCAGTACTTC
CDR3: CASSLEAGASGQETQYF

J: TRBJ2-7
size: .
V: TRBV5-5
D: .
length: 16
DNA: TGTGCCAGCAGCCCGGCCGCAGCGGACTATTACTACGAGCAGTACTTC
CDR3: CASSPAAADYYYEQYF

J: TRBJ2-7
size: few
V: TRBV3-1/TRBV3-2
D: .
length: 15
DNA: TGTGCCAGCAGCCAAGCGGGACACAACTCCTACGAGCAGTACTTC
CDR3: CASSQAGHNSYEQYF

J: TRBJ1-1
size: .
V: TRBV6-5
D: TRBD1
length: 12
DNA: TGTGCCAGCAGTTATTTACAGGGGGGGACTTTCTTT
CDR3: CASSYLQGGTFF

J: TRBJ1-2
size: .
V: TRBV6-2/TRBV6-3
D: .
length: 15
DNA: TGTGCCAGCAGTTACGGCCAGACTACTAACTATGGCTACACCTTC
CDR3: CASSYGQTTNYGYTF

J: TRBJ2-7
size: few
V: TRBV19
D: .
length: 14
DNA: TGTGCCAGTGCCCTTGGCGGGGTGGCCTACGAGCAGTACTTC
CDR3: CASALGGVAYEQYF

J: TRBJ2-1
size: .
V: TRBV11-2
D: .
length: 16
DNA: TGTGCCAGCAGCTTGGATACGTCTAGCTCCTACAATGAGCAGTTCTTC
CDR3: CASSLDTSSSYNEQFF

J: TRBJ2-5
size: .
V: TRBV19
D: TRBD1
length: 14
DNA: TGTGCCAGTAGCACAACAGGGGGCCAAGAGACCCAGTACTTC
CDR3: CASSTTGGQETQYF

J: TRBJ2-7
size: .
V: TRBV27
D: .
length: 17
DNA: TGTGCCAGCAGCACCTACCTCAGGGCGTATTTAACCTACGAGCAGTACTTC
CDR3: CASSTYLRAYLTYEQYF

J: TRBJ1-5
size: .
V: TRBV6-5
D: .
length: 14
DNA: TGTGCCAGCAGTTACGATGCGAAAGCTCAGCCCCAGCATTTT
CDR3: CASSYDAKAQPQHF

J: TRBJ2-1
size: .
V: TRBV5-4
D: .
length: 15
DNA: TGTGCCAGCAGTCCTCCGCGCGGGGGCGGGAATGAGCAGTTCTTC
CDR3: CASSPPRGGGNEQFF

J: TRBJ2-5
size: .
V: TRBV7-9
D: TRBD2
length: 15
DNA: TGTGCCAGCAGCTTAGGCGGGAGGGCCGTAGAGACCCAGTACTTC
CDR3: CASSLGGRAVETQYF

J: TRBJ1-2
size: once
V: TRBV6-5
D: TRBD1
length: 15
DNA: TGTGCCAGCAGTTACGCAGGGGGCGGTAACTATGGCTACACCTTC
CDR3: CASSYAGGGNYGYTF

J: TRBJ1-3
size: .
V: TRBV19
D: .
length: 15
DNA: TGTGCCAGTAGTAGAAGAGACGGCTCTGGAAACACCATATATTTT
CDR3: CASSRRDGSGNTIYF

J: TRBJ1-1
size: .
V: TRBV7-9
D: .
length: 15
DNA: TGTGCCAGCAGCTTAAGGCGACGGCCGAACACTGAAGCTTTCTTT
CDR3: CASSLRRRPNTEAFF

J: TRBJ1-1
size: .
V: TRBV3-1/TRBV3-2
D: TRBD1
length: 14
DNA: TGTGCCAGCAGCCTCGGGACAGCGAACACTGAAGCTTTCTTT
CDR3: CASSLGTANTEAFF

J: TRBJ1-2
size: .
V: TRBV6-4
D: .
length: 15
DNA: TGTGCCAGCCGCCAATCCCCGGGCGGAGGCTATGGCTACACCTTC
CDR3: CASRQSPGGGYGYTF

J: TRBJ2-1
size: .
V: TRBV3-1/TRBV3-2
D: TRBD2
length: 20
DNA: TGTGCCAGCAGGCCGACGTTAGCGGGGGGAGAGGCAGGGTCCTACAATGAGCAGTTCTTC
CDR3: CASRPTLAGGEAGSYNEQFF

J: TRBJ1-5
size: .
V: TRBV2
D: .
length: 14
DNA: TGTGCCAGCAGTGAAGGGACAGAATATCAGCCCCAGCATTTT
CDR3: CASSEGTEYQPQHF

J: TRBJ2-3
size: .
V: TRBV5-1
D: .
length: 16
DNA: TGCGCCAGCAGCCCCTATGCTAGCGCTAGCACAGATACGCAGTATTTT
CDR3: CASSPYASASTDTQYF

J: TRBJ2-5
size: .
V: TRBV3-1/TRBV3-2
D: .
length: 15
DNA: TGTGCCAGCAGTCCGGGAAGTTCAGACCAAGAGACCCAGTACTTC
CDR3: CASSPGSSDQETQYF

J: TRBJ2-2
size: .
V: TRBV6-6
D: .
length: 14
DNA: TGTGCCAGTTTTCAAGGGGCGAACACCGGGGAGCTGTTTTTT
CDR3: CASFQGANTGELFF

J: TRBJ1-5
size: .
V: TRBV5-1
D: TRBD1
length: 15
DNA: TGCGCCAGCAGGCCGGGGACAGGGGCATCACAGCCCCAGCATTTT
CDR3: CASRPGTGASQPQHF

J: TRBJ1-2
size: .
V: TRBV6-5
D: .
length: 14
DNA: TGTGCCAGCTTGGAACAGAGTTTTTACTATGGCTACACCTTC
CDR3: CASLEQSFYYGYTF